This TCR beta chain was identified in a study of T-cell memory formation after mild COVID-19. Study-wide results and limits: The authors did not confirm SARS-CoV-2 specificity of second-wave clones peaking day 37. Cross-reactive memory apparently joined, as some responding clones appeared in pre-infection memory. Day 15 to 85 contracting clones showed balanced CD4/CD8; day 15 to 37 expanders favored CD4+.

TCRdb processed the 5' RACE reads anew with MiXCR; each CDR3 protein has one entry. The data show 220,000 or so distinct CDR3 sequences, over 9.5% seen once. At least ten counts were recorded for this clonotype. Its antigen is unknown. Trimming took off 3 bases at V and 0 bases at J, with 12 bases between the two ends. Germline CDR1 DFQATT, CDR2 SNEGSKA (reference sequence). CDR3 length equals 14 residues. This clonotype originated in a man aged 18 to 30 who had mild COVID-19 (a few samples of this study predate the infection). Cell type and time point are not known. The rearrangement links TRBV20-1 to TRBJ2-7; D may be TRBD1 (5 bases). Sequenced: PBMCs or a T cell subset sorted from them (not recorded which). CDR3 loop: CSASPAGFSYEQYF. The DNA for the CDR3 is TGCAGTGCTAGCCCTGCAGGGTTCTCCTACGAGCAGTACTTC.